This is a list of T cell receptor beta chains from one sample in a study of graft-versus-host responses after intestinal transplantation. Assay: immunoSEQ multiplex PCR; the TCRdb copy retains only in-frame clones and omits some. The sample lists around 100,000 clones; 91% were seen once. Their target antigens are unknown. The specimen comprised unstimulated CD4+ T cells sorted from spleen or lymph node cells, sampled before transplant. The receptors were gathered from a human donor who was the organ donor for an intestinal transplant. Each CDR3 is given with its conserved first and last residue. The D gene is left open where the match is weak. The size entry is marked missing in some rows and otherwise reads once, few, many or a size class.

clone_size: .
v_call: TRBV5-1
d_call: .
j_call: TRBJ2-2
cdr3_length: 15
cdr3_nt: TGCGCCAGCAGCTTGGGAGGAATGAACACCGGGGAGCTGTTTTTT
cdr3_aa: CASSLGGMNTGELFF

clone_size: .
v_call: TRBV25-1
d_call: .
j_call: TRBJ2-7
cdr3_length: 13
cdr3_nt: TGTGCCAGCAGCTCGGGACTCCCTGACGAGCAGTACTTC
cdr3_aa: CASSSGLPDEQYF

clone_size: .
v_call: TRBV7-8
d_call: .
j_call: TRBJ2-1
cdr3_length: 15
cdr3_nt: TGTGCCAGCAGCATACAGGCCCTAAATTACAATGAGCAGTTCTTC
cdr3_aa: CASSIQALNYNEQFF

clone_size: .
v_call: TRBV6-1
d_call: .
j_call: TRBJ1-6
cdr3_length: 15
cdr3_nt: TGTGCCACTCAACCACAGGGAGTATATAATTCACCCCTCCACTTT
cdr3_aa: CATQPQGVYNSPLHF

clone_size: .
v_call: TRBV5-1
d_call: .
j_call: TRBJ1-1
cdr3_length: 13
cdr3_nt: TGCGCCAGCAGAAACCCGGAGGGCACTGAAGCTTTCTTT
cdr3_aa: CASRNPEGTEAFF

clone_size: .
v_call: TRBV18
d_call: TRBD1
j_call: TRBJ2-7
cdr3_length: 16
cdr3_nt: TGTGCCAGCTCACCAGTGTGGGGGACAGGGATCTACGAGCAGTACTTC
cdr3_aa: CASSPVWGTGIYEQYF

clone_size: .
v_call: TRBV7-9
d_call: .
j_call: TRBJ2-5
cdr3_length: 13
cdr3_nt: TGTGCCAGCAGCTTGGCGGGATACGAGACCCAGTACTTC
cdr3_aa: CASSLAGYETQYF

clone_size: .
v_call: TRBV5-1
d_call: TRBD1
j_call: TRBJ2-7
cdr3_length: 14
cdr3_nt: TGCGCCAGCAGCAAAGGGGGACAGACGAACGAGCAGTACTTC
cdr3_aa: CASSKGGQTNEQYF

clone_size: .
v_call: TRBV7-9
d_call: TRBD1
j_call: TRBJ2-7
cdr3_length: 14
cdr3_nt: TGTGCCAGCAGCTTACGGGACAGACCCTACGAGCAGTACTTC
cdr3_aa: CASSLRDRPYEQYF

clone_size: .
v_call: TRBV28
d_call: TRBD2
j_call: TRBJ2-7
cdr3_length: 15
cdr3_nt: TGTGCCAGCAGTTTTGGACGTAGGCGGGGGGGCGAGCAGTACTTC
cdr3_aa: CASSFGRRRGGEQYF

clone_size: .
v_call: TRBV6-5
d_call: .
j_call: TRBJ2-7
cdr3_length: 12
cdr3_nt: TGTGCCAGCAGTTACCAGGGGTACGAGCAGTACTTC
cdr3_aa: CASSYQGYEQYF

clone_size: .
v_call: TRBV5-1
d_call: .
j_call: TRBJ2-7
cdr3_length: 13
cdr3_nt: TGCGCCAGCAGCTTATCGAAAGCCATCGAGCAGTACTTC
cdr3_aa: CASSLSKAIEQYF

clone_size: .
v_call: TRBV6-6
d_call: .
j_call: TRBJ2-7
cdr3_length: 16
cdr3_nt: TGTGCCAGCAGTTACTCGCTAAGCGAGGAATCCTACGAGCAGTACTTC
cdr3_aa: CASSYSLSEESYEQYF

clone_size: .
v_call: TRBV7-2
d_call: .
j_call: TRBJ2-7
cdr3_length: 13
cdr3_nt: TGTGCCAGCAGCGCCACTAGAGGCTACGAGCAGTACTTC
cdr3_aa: CASSATRGYEQYF

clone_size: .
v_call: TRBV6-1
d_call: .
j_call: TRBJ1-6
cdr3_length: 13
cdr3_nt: TGTGCCAGCAGTGGACAGGATAATTCACCCCTCCACTTT
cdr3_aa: CASSGQDNSPLHF

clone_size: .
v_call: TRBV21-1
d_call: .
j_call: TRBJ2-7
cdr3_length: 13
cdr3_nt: TGTGCCAGCAGCAAAGACAGCTCCTACGAGCAGTACTTC
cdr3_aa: CASSKDSSYEQYF

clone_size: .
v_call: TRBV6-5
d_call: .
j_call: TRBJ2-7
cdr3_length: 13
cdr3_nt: TGTGCCAGCCGAAACAGGAGCTCCTACGAGCAGTACTTC
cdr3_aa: CASRNRSSYEQYF

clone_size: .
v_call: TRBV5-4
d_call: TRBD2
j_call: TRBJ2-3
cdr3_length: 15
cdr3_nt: TGTGCCAGCAGCCTCGGGACTAGCGGGGGAGATACGCAGTATTTT
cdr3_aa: CASSLGTSGGDTQYF

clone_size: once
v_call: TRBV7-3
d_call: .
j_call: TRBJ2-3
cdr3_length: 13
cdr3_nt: TGTGCCAGCAGCTGGGCTAGCACAGATACGCAGTATTTT
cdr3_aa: CASSWASTDTQYF

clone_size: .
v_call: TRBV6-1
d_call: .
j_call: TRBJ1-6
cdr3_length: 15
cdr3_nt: TGTGCCAGCAGTGACGAGAGGGGGGGCAGGGCGCCCCTCCACTTT
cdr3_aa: CASSDERGGRAPLHF

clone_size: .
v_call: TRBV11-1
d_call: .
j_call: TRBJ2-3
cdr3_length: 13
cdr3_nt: TGTGCCAGCAGATTCCCCGGGACAGATACGCAGTATTTT
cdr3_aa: CASRFPGTDTQYF

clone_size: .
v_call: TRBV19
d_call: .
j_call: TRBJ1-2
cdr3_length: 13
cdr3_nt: TGTGCCAGTAGTATCCCGGGGAAGGGTGGCTACACCTTC
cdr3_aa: CASSIPGKGGYTF

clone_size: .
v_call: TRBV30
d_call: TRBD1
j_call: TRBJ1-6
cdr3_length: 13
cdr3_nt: TGTGCCTGGAGGACAGGGGGCGCGGCACCCCTCCACTTT
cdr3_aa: CAWRTGGAAPLHF

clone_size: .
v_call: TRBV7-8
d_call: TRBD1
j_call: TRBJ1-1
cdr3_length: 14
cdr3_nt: TGTGCCAGCAGCCCAGGGGGGATGAACACTGAAGCTTTCTTT
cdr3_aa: CASSPGGMNTEAFF

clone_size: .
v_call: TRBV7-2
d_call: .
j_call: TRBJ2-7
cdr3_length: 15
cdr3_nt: TGTGCCAGCAGCTTAGCCATGGGGAGCTCCTACGAGCAGTACTTC
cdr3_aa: CASSLAMGSSYEQYF

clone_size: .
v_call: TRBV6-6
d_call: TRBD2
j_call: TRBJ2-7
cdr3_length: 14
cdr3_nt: TGTGCCAGCAGTTCTAGCGGGGTAACCTACGAGCAGTACTTC
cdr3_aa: CASSSSGVTYEQYF

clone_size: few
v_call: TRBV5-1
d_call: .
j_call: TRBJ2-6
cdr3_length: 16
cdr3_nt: TGCGCCAGCAGCTTGGTGGGGGCCTCTGGGGCCAACGTCCTGACTTTC
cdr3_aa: CASSLVGASGANVLTF

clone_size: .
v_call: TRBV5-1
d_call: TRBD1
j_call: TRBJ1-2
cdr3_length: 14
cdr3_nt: TGCGCCAGCAGCCCCCTCCGGACAGGTGCTGGCTACACCTTC
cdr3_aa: CASSPLRTGAGYTF

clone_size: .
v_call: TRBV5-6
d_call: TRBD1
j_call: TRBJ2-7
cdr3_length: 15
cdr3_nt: TGTGCCAGCAGCTTGGACGGGACAGGGGTGAACGAGCAGTACTTC
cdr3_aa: CASSLDGTGVNEQYF

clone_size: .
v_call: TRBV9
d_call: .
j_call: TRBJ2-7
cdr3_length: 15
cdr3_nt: TGTGCCAGCAGCCCCCGACAGGACGGGTTAGGGGAGCAGTACTTC
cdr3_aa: CASSPRQDGLGEQYF

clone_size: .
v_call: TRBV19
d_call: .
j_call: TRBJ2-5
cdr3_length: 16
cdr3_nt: TGTGCCAGTAGTATAGGAGGGGGGGCTGGGGAAGAGACCCAGTACTTC
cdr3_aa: CASSIGGGAGEETQYF

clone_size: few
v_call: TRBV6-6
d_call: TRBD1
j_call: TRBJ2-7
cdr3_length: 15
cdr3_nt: TGTGCCAGCAGTTTGGCCGGGACAGGGGCCGGGGAGCAGTACTTC
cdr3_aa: CASSLAGTGAGEQYF